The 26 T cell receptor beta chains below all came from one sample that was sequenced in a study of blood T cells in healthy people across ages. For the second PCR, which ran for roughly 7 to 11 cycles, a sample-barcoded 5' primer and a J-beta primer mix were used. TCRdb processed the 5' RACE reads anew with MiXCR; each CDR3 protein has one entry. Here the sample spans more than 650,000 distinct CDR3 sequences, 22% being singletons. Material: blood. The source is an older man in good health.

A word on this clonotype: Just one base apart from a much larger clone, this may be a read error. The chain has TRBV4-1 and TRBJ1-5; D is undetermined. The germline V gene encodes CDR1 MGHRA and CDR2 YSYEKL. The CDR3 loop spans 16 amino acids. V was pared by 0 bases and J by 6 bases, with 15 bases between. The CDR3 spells CASSQEILGFGQPQHF. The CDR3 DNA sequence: TGCGCCAGCAGCCAAGAGATACTGGGGTTCGGTCAGCCCCAGCATTTT.

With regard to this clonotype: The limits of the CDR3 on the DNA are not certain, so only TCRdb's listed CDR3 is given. The CDR3 loop is CASSVGPGTRNPLAKNILYF. The chain recombines TRBV9 with TRBJ2-4; the table assigns TRBD2, which was not confirmed against the DNA. The CDR3 totals 20 residues, both ends included. Germline CDR1 SGDLS, CDR2 YYNGEE.

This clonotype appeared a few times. CDR3 DNA: TGCGCCAGCAGCTTGGTAGACAGGGCTAATGAAAAACTGTTTTTT. Protein: CASSLVDRANEKLFF. The chain links TRBV5-1 to TRBJ1-4; 7 bases fit TRBD1. Germline CDR1 reads SGHRS; CDR2 reads YFSETQ. The length of the CDR3 is 15 residues. V trimming: 0 bases; J trimming: 3 bases; junction bases outside the gene matches: 2.

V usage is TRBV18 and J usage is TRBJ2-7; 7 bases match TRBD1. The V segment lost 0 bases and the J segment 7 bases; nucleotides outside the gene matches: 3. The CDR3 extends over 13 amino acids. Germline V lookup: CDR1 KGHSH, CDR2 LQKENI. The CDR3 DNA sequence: TGTGCCAGCTCACCACCCGACAGGGCGGAGCAGTACGTC. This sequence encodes CASSPPDRAEQYV.

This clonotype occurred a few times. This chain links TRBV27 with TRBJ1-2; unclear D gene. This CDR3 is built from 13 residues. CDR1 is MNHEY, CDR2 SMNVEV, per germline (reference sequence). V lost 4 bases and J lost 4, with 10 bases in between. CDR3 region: CASSSAESYGYTF. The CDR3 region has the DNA TGTGCCAGCAGTTCGGCCGAATCCTATGGCTACACCTTC.

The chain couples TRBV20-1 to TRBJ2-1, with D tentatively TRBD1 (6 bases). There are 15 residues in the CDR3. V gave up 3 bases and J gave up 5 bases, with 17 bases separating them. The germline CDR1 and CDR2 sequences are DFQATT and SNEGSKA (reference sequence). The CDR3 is CSARDSTTPNNEQFF. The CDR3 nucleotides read TGCAGTGCTAGGGACAGCACGACGCCGAACAATGAGCAGTTCTTC.

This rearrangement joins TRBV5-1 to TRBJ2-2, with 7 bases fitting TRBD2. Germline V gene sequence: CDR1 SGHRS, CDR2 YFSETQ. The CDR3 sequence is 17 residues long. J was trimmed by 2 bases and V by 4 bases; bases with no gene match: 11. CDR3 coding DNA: TGCGCCAGCAGCCTGGACCCGGGACTACTAAACACCGGGGAGCTGTTTTTT. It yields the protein CASSLDPGLLNTGELFF. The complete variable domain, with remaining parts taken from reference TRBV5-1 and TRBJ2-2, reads KAGVTQTPRYLIKTRGQQVTLSCSPISGHRSVSWYQQTPGQGLQFLFEYFSETQRNKGNFPGRFSGRQFSNSRSEMNVSTLELGDSALYLCASSLDPGLLNTGELFFGEGSRLTVL.

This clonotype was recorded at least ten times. CDR3 amino acids: CASSLMITSGSLDEQFF. The CDR3 nucleotides read TGTGCCAGCAGCTTGATGATTACTAGCGGGAGTCTCGATGAGCAGTTCTTC. This chain uses TRBV11-2 with TRBJ2-1, with 11 bases matching TRBD2. V gave up 3 bases and J gave up 8 bases; unmatched junction bases: 12. CDR1 SGHAT and CDR2 FQNNGV come from the germline V gene. This CDR3 is 17 amino acids long.

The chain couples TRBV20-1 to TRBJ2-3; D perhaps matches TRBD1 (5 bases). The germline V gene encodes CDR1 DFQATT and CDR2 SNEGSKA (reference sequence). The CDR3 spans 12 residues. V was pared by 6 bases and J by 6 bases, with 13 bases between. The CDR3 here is CSAAQGVDTQYF. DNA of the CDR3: TGCAGTGCGGCACAAGGGGTGGATACGCAGTATTTT.

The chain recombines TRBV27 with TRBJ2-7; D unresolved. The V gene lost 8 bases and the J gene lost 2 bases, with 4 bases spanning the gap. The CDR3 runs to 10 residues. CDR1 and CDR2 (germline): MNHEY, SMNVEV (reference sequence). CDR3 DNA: TGTGCCAGCGTGCCCTACGAGCAGTACGTC. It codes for CASVPYEQYV.

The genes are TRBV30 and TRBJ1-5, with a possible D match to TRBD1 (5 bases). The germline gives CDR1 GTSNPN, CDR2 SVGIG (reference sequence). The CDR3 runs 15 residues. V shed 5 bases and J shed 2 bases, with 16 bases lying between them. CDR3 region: CAWATQGNGNQPQHF. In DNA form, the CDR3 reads TGTGCCTGGGCCACGCAGGGAAACGGCAATCAGCCCCAGCATTTT.

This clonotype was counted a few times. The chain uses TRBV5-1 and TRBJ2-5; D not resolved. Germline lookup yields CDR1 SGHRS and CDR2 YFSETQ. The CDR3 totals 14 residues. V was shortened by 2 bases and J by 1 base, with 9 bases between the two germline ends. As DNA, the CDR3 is TGCGCCAGCAGCTTTTCAGATTCCCAAGAGACCCAGTACTTC. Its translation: CASSFSDSQETQYF.

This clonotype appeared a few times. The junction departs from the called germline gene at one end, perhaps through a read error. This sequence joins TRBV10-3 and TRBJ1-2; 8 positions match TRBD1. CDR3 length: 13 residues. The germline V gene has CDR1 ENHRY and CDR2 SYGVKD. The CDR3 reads CTISGTGGDGYTF. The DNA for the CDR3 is TGTACCATCAGTGGAACAGGGGGTGACGGCTACACCTTC.

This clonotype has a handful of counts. The CDR3 loop reads CASSRDFFTDTQYF. DNA for the CDR3: TGTGCCAGCAGCCGGGACTTTTTCACAGATACGCAGTATTTT. V and J are TRBV7-9 and TRBJ2-3, with D maybe TRBD2 (6 bases). The CDR3 is 14 residues long. Trimming pared 5 bases from V and 2 bases from J, leaving 11 bases between. Germline loops: CDR1 SEHNR, CDR2 FQNEAQ (reference sequence).

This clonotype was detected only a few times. The CDR3 DNA is TGCGCCAGCACCGGGGTAGCGGGGATACAAGAGACCCAGTACTTC. Protein sequence: CASTGVAGIQETQYF. The chain carries TRBV5-1 and TRBJ2-5; the match to TRBD2 covers 8 bases. The ends lost 6 bases at V and 2 bases at J; junction bases unmatched: 9. The CDR3 is 15 amino acids. Germline lookup yields CDR1 SGHRS and CDR2 YFSETQ.

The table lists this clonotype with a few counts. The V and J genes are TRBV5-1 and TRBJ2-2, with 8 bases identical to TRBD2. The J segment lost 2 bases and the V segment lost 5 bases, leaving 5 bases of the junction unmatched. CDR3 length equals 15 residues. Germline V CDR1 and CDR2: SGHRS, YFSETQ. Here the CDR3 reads CASSQTSGNTGELFF. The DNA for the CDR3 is TGCGCCAGCAGTCAAACTAGCGGCAACACCGGGGAGCTGTTTTTT. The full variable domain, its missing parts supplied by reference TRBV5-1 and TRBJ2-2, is KAGVTQTPRYLIKTRGQQVTLSCSPISGHRSVSWYQQTPGQGLQFLFEYFSETQRNKGNFPGRFSGRQFSNSRSEMNVSTLELGDSALYLCASSQTSGNTGELFFGEGSRLTVL.

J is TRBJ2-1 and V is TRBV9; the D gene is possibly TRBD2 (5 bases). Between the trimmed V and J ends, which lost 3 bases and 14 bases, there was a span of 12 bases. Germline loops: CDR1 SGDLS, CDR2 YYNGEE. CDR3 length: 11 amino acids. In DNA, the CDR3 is TGTGCCAGCAGCGATGGACTCCGCAAGTTCTTC. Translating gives CASSDGLRKFF.

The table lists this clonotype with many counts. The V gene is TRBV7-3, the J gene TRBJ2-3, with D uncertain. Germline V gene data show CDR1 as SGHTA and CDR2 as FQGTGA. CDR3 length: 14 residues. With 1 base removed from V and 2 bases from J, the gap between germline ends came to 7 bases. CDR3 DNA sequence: TGTGCCAGCAGCTTAAGTCGGAACACAGATACGCAGTATTTT. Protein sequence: CASSLSRNTDTQYF.

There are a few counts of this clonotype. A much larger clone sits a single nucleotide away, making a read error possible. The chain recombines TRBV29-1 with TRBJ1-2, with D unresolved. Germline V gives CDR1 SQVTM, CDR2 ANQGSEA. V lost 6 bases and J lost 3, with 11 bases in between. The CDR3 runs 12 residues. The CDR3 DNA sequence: TGCAGCGTCGATGGCACGTACTATGGCTACACCTTC. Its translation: CSVDGTYYGYTF.

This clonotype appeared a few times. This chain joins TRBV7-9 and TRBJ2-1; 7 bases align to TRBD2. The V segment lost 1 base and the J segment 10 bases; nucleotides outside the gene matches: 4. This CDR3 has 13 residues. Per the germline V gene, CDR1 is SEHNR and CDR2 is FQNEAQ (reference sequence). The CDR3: CASSLEVGREQFF. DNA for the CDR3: TGTGCCAGCAGCTTAGAGGTCGGGAGGGAGCAGTTCTTC. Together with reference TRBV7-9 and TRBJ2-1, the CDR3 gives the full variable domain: DTGVSQNPRHKITKRGQNVTFRCDPISEHNRLYWYRQTLGQGPEFLTYFQNEAQLEKSRLLSDRFSAERPKGSFSTLEIQRTEQGDSAMYLCASSLEVGREQFFGPGTRLTVL.

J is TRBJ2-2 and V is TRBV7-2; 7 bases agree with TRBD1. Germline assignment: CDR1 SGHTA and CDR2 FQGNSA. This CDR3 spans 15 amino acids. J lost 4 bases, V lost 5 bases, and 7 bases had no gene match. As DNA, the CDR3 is TGTGCCAGCAGCATTAGGGGACAGCCCACCGGGGAGCTGTTTTTT. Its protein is CASSIRGQPTGELFF.

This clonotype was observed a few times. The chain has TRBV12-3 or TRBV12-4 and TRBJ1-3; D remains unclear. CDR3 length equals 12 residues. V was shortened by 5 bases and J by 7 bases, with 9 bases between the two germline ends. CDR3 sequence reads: CASSLDRNTIYF. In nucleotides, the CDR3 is TGTGCCAGCAGTCTAGACCGTAACACCATATATTTT.

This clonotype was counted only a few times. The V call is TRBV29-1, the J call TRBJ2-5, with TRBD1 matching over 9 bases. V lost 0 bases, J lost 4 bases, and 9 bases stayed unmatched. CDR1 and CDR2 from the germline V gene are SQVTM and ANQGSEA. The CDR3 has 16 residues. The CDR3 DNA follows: TGCAGCGTTGAAGATACTCGGACAGGGGTGGCAGAGACCCAGTACTTC. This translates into CSVEDTRTGVAETQYF.

The CDR3 DNA reads TGCAGTGCTCCCCGACAGGTAACCTACGAGCAGTACTTC. Translation: CSAPRQVTYEQYF. This chain connects TRBV20-1 to TRBJ2-7; weak D call: TRBD1 (6 bases). The CDR3 runs 13 residues. Germline V gene lookup returns CDR1 DFQATT and CDR2 SNEGSKA (reference sequence). Trimming took 5 bases from V and 2 from J, leaving 13 bases between them.

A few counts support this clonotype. The CDR3 sequence is CASSKDRGPYEQYF. The CDR3 DNA reads TGTGCCAGCAGTAAAGACAGGGGACCCTACGAGCAGTACTTC. The chain joins TRBV27 to TRBJ2-1; 8 bases fit TRBD1. The DNA end is a closer match to TRBJ2-7, so the J assignment may be wrong. The V gene's germline CDR1 is MNHEY and CDR2 SMNVEV (reference sequence). This CDR3 has 14 residues.

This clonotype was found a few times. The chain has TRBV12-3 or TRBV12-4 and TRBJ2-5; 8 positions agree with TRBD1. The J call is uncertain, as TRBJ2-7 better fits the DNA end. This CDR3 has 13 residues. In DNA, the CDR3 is TGTGCCAGCAGTTTACAGGGGGCCCACGAGCAGTACTTC. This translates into CASSLQGAHEQYF.